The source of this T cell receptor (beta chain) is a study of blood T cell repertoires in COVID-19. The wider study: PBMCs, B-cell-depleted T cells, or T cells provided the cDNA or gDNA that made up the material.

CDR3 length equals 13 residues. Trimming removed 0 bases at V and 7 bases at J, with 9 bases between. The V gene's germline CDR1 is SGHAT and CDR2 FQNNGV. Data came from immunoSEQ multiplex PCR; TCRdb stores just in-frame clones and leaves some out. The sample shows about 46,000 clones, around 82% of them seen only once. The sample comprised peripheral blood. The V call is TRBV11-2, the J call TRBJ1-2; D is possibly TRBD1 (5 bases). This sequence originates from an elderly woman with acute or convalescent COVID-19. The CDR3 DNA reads TGTGCCAGCAGCTTAGACAGGGAAGGTGGCTACACCTTC. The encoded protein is CASSLDREGGYTF.